This is a list of T cell receptor beta chains from one sample in a study of blood T cell repertoires in COVID-19. Some clones are missing from TCRdb's copy, which holds only in-frame ones; the method was immunoSEQ multiplex PCR. The repertoire holds about 190,000 clones, with roughly 81% as singletons. The sample comprised peripheral blood. The receptors here all came from a woman aged 65 to 85 with active or convalescent COVID-19. CDR3s include the opening cysteine and the closing phenylalanine or tryptophan. The D gene is left open where the match is weak. Expanded clones get a size class; other rows say once, few or many, or leave the size out.

d_call j_call v_call clone_size cdr3_aa cdr3_nt
TRBD2 TRBJ2-1 TRBV7-6 once CASSRFLAEAYNEQFF TGTGCCAGCTCCCGGTTTCTAGCGGAAGCCTACAATGAGCAGTTCTTC
. TRBJ2-3 TRBV6-5 once CASSYRGPAGDTQYF TGTGCCAGCAGTTACCGTGGACCGGCGGGAGATACGCAGTATTTT
. TRBJ1-2 TRBV5-1 . CASSPEGFDSRPRYTF TGCGCCAGCAGCCCGGAAGGGTTTGACAGCCGTCCGCGCTACACCTTC
. TRBJ2-1 TRBV7-9 . CASTTRGQAGTYNEQFF TGTGCCAGCACCACCCGAGGGCAGGCTGGGACCTACAATGAGCAGTTCTTC
TRBD2 TRBJ2-1 TRBV7-3 . CASSSTGLAGNNEQFF TGTGCCAGCAGCTCCACAGGGCTAGCGGGTAACAATGAGCAGTTCTTC
TRBD2 TRBJ2-1 TRBV3-1/TRBV3-2 . CASSQGSGGDVEQFF TGTGCCAGCAGCCAAGGTTCCGGGGGGGATGTGGAGCAGTTCTTC
TRBD1 TRBJ1-2 TRBV10-3 . CAIRDPGQGASNYGYTF TGTGCCATCAGGGATCCGGGACAGGGGGCCTCGAACTATGGCTACACCTTC
. TRBJ2-1 TRBV4-1 . CASSQGQVSYNEQFF TGCGCCAGCAGCCAAGGACAGGTTTCCTACAATGAGCAGTTCTTC
TRBD1 TRBJ2-7 TRBV6-5 . CASSRDRVSHEQYF TGTGCCAGCAGTCGGGACAGGGTCAGCCACGAGCAGTACTTC
TRBD1 TRBJ2-7 TRBV5-6 . CASSLNTGTGLREQYF TGTGCCAGCAGCTTGAATACTGGGACAGGCCTACGTGAGCAGTACTTC
. TRBJ2-7 TRBV2 few CASSDIGYEQYF TGTGCCAGCAGTGACATCGGCTACGAGCAGTACTTC
. TRBJ2-2 TRBV11-3 . CASSVGRGTGELFF TGTGCCAGCAGCGTCGGGCGGGGAACCGGGGAGCTGTTTTTT
TRBD1 TRBJ1-4 TRBV5-5 . CASSPGTGGVANEKLFF TGTGCCAGCAGCCCCGGGACAGGGGGCGTTGCTAATGAAAAACTGTTTTTT
. TRBJ1-4 TRBV4-1 . CASSQGTSATNEKLFF TGCGCCAGCAGCCAAGGGACATCTGCAACTAATGAAAAACTGTTTTTT
. TRBJ2-7 TRBV6-6 once CASSYSRQSTYEQYF TGTGCCAGCAGTTACTCTAGACAGTCAACCTACGAGCAGTACTTC
TRBD2 TRBJ2-2 TRBV5-1 . CASQSLAGSGELFF TGCGCCAGCCAATCACTAGCGGGTTCCGGGGAGCTGTTTTTT
. TRBJ2-6 TRBV6-6 . CAILSRAPGANVLTF TGTGCCATCCTTAGCAGGGCCCCTGGGGCCAACGTCCTGACTTTC
. TRBJ2-7 TRBV21-1 . CASSDTGEQYF TGTGCCAGCAGCGATACGGGCGAGCAGTACTTC
TRBD1 TRBJ2-7 TRBV7-9 . CASSPNRDRRTYEQYF TGTGCCAGCAGCCCCAATAGGGACAGGAGAACCTACGAGCAGTACTTC
. TRBJ2-1 TRBV2 . CASSVGGTSYNEQFF TGTGCCAGCAGTGTAGGCGGGACCTCCTACAATGAGCAGTTCTTC
. TRBJ1-6 TRBV14 . CASSSYRVDSPLHF TGTGCCAGCAGCAGTTACAGGGTCGATTCACCCCTCCACTTT
TRBD1 TRBJ1-2 TRBV7-2 . CASSSRTGRQGYTF TGTGCCAGCAGCTCGAGGACAGGGCGGCAGGGCTACACCTTC
. TRBJ1-1 TRBV10-3 . CASRQVANTEAFF TGTGCCAGCAGACAGGTGGCGAACACTGAAGCTTTCTTT
. TRBJ1-3 TRBV6-5 . CASSQGHSGNTIYF TGTGCCAGCAGTCAGGGCCACTCTGGAAACACCATATATTTT
. TRBJ2-5 TRBV24-1 . CATSDPTPGSETQYF TGTGCCACCAGTGACCCCACCCCAGGGTCCGAGACCCAGTACTTC
TRBD2 TRBJ2-7 TRBV10-2 . CASSEVTSGRNEQYF TGCGCCAGCAGTGAAGTGACTAGCGGGAGAAACGAGCAGTACTTC
TRBD2 TRBJ2-5 TRBV7-9 . CASFGLAQETQYF TGTGCCAGCTTTGGACTAGCTCAAGAGACCCAGTACTTC
TRBD2 TRBJ2-5 TRBV9 . CASSVDPGLGLLETQYF TGTGCCAGCAGCGTAGATCCAGGACTAGGTCTACTAGAGACCCAGTACTTC
TRBD2 TRBJ2-3 TRBV6-1 . CASSGGWLAGVLGGADTQYF TGTGCCAGCAGTGGGGGTTGGCTAGCGGGAGTGCTAGGAGGTGCAGATACGCAGTATTTT
. TRBJ1-1 TRBV6-4 . CASSVTANTEAFF TGTGCCAGCAGTGTTACAGCGAACACTGAAGCTTTCTTT
TRBD1 TRBJ2-7 TRBV12-3/TRBV12-4 few CASTRGHKYEQYF TGTGCCAGCACCAGGGGGCATAAATACGAGCAGTACTTC
TRBD1 TRBJ1-1 TRBV2 . CASSFGTGTGITEAFF TGTGCCAGCAGTTTTGGTACCGGGACAGGGATCACTGAAGCTTTCTTT
. TRBJ2-2 TRBV5-1 . CASSLGGFNTGELFF TGCGCCAGCAGCTTGGGAGGGTTCAACACCGGGGAGCTGTTTTTT
TRBD2 TRBJ2-3 TRBV5-1 . CASSFLQGGSSGSPLVRTDTQYF TGCGCCAGCAGCTTTTTGCAGGGGGGGAGTAGCGGGAGTCCCCTCGTTAGGACAGATACGCAGTATTTT
TRBD1 TRBJ1-2 TRBV27 many CASSLKVGGVVSYGYTF TGTGCCAGCAGTTTAAAAGTAGGGGGCGTGGTAAGCTATGGCTACACCTTC
TRBD2 TRBJ2-2 TRBV6-4 . CASSERSGSVRTGELFF TGTGCCAGCAGTGAGAGGAGCGGGAGCGTACGCACCGGGGAGCTGTTTTTT
. TRBJ1-3 TRBV9 . CASSPAGRNTIYF TGTGCCAGCAGCCCAGCCGGGAGAAACACCATATATTTT
. TRBJ2-7 TRBV5-5 . CASSLDRGAPSYEQYF TGTGCCAGCAGCTTGGATCGGGGGGCGCCCTCCTACGAGCAGTACTTC
. TRBJ2-1 TRBV7-9 . CASSLVETAEQFF TGTGCCAGCAGCTTAGTCGAAACAGCCGAGCAGTTCTTC
TRBD2 TRBJ2-1 TRBV28 . CASKSAGGLAGSNEQFF TGTGCCAGCAAATCAGCAGGGGGACTAGCGGGGAGCAATGAGCAGTTCTTC
. TRBJ2-3 TRBV11-2 . CASSLTASTDTQYF TGTGCCAGCAGCCTGACAGCAAGCACAGATACGCAGTATTTT
. TRBJ2-5 TRBV5-1 . CASRPDSQETQYF TGCGCCAGCAGACCTGACAGCCAAGAGACCCAGTACTTC
TRBD1 TRBJ1-2 TRBV6-5 few CASSRDRVGYTF TGTGCCAGCAGTCGGGACAGGGTTGGCTACACCTTC
. TRBJ2-7 TRBV2 once CASSPVGRGGEQYF TGTGCCAGCAGTCCGGTCGGAAGAGGCGGGGAGCAGTACTTC
. TRBJ2-2 TRBV7-2 once CASSRRPGAGELFF TGTGCCAGCAGCAGACGCCCGGGGGCCGGGGAGCTGTTTTTT
TRBD1 TRBJ1-4 TRBV2 . CASSSTGGGEKLFF TGTGCCAGCAGCTCGACAGGGGGGGGTGAAAAACTGTTTTTT
TRBD2 TRBJ2-1 TRBV2 . CASRGTSGSGGEQFF TGTGCCAGCAGGGGGACTAGCGGGAGCGGCGGTGAGCAGTTCTTC
. TRBJ1-1 TRBV27 medium-sized CASRTGSTEAFF TGTGCCAGCAGAACAGGTAGCACTGAAGCTTTCTTT
. TRBJ2-1 TRBV5-1 . CASSRDMSVYEQFF TGCGCCAGCAGCCGGGACATGAGTGTCTATGAGCAGTTCTTC